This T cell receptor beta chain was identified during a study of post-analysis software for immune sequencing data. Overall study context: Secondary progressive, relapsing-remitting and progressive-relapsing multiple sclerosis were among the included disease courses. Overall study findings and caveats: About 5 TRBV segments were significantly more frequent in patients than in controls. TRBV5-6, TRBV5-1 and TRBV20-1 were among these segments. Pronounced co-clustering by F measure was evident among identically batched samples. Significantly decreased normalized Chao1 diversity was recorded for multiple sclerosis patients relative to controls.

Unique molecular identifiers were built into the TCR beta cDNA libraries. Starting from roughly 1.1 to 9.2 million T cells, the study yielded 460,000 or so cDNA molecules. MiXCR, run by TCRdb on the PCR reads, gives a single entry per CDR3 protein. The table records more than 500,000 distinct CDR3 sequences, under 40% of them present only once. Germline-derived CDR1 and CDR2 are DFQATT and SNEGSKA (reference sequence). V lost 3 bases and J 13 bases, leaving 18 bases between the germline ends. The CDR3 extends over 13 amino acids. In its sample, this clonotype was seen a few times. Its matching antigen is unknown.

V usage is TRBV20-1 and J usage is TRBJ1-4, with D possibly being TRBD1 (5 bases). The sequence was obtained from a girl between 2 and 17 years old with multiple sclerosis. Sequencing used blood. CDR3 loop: CSARTGMSGGLFF. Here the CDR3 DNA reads TGCAGTGCTAGGACGGGGATGTCGGGGGGACTGTTTTTT.